The sequence of this T cell receptor beta chain was determined in a study of shared clonotypes between healthy human individuals. Turning to the study itself: The plates for each donor numbered three CD4 naive, three CD4 memory, two CD8 naive and one CD8 memory.

On this clone itself: The target antigen is unknown.

In the naive CD8 group, cells lacked CD45RO and were positively selected for CCR7, so terminally differentiated effector memory CD45RA+ cells were left out. Donors were healthy HIV-negative adults without recent acute infections or vaccinations. Sequencing was performed with immunoSEQ multiplex PCR; in TCRdb, only in-frame clones are kept and a portion is missing. There are millions of clones in the sample; roughly 91% occur only once, and around 1.7% lies in the top ten. This CDR3 has 18 amino acids. Germline lookup yields CDR1 KGHSH and CDR2 LQKENI. V was clipped by 4 bases and J by 2 bases, with 22 bases between them. General study points: Larger richness was generally estimated for naive than memory subsets. Non-shared clonotypes had lower generation probabilities than clonotypes shared by all four sorted-subset donors.

The clonotype was recovered from a man younger than 35 in good health. Some clones in this sample may be carry-over from other donors' samples. Sequencing was done on a sample of naive CD8+ T cells from PBMCs. This chain joins TRBV18 and TRBJ2-3, with D maybe TRBD2 (6 bases). The CDR3 nucleotides are TGTGCCAGCTCACGGCTTAGCTCTCCAGGAGGGCACACAGATACGCAGTATTTT. Translating it yields CASSRLSSPGGHTDTQYF.